The clone carrying this T cell receptor beta chain has at least ten counts. This sample is drawn from a study of spatial heterogeneity in lung cancer. Time point in this sample: sample taken at primary tumor resection. Material for sequencing was whole RNA from tumor, nontumor lung or frozen PBMC, left unsorted. Donation came from around 77 patients with untreated early-stage non-small cell lung cancer. The CDR3 totals 16 residues. Germline CDR1 reads SGHTA; CDR2 reads FQGTGA. The J segment lost 8 bases and the V segment lost 2 bases, leaving 3 bases of the junction unmatched. A single record per CDR3 protein comes from TCRdb applying MiXCR to the 5' RACE reads. The sample contains 26,000 or so distinct CDR3 sequences, around 13% of which appear only once.

The TCR was taken from a female donor with early-stage non-small cell lung cancer. The chain combines TRBV7-3 with TRBJ2-1; 16 positions agree with TRBD2. Sequences were derived from PBMCs, sampled at surgery. CDR3 sequence reads: CASSLGTSGRAYEQFF. The DNA for the CDR3 is TGTGCCAGCAGCTTAGGGACTAGCGGGAGGGCCTATGAGCAGTTCTTC. Together with reference TRBV7-3 and TRBJ2-1, the CDR3 gives the full variable domain: GAGVSQTPSNKVTEKGKYVELRCDPISGHTALYWYRQSLGQGPEFLIYFQGTGAADDSGLPNDRFFAVRPEGSVSTLKIQRTERGDSAVYLCASSLGTSGRAYEQFFGPGTRLTVL.